The 28 T cell receptor beta chains given below trace back to one sample, sequenced in a study of cytomegalovirus exposure and HLA in healthy donors. The PCR employed 60 Vbeta primers together with 13 Jbeta primers. The table came from immunoSEQ multiplex PCR; TCRdb's copy has only in-frame clones and leaves some out. The table has some 120,000 clones, approximately 70% seen once. The sequencing sample was made of PBMCs. Every receptor here comes from a woman between 25 and 40 years old in good health and CMV-seronegative.

CDR3 residues: CASSYGDINTEAFF. The CDR3 nucleotides read TGTGCCAGCAGTTACGGGGACATCAACACTGAAGCTTTCTTT. This sequence joins TRBV6-5 and TRBJ1-1; a possible D gene is TRBD1 (6 bases). This CDR3 comprises 14 residues. V was trimmed by 2 bases and J by 2 bases, leaving 9 bases between them. CDR1 MNHEY and CDR2 SVGAGI come from the germline V gene.

The rearrangement uses TRBV19 and TRBJ1-2; 7 nucleotides agree with TRBD1. V lost 8 bases and J lost 4; bases outside the gene matches: 10. The germline V gene encodes CDR1 LNHDA and CDR2 SQIVND (reference sequence). This CDR3 is 14 amino acids long. In DNA form, the CDR3 reads TGTGCCAGTCATAGACAGGGCTTAGTCTATGGCTACACCTTC. Protein product: CASHRQGLVYGYTF.

This clone was seen only a few times. The genes are TRBV6-5 and TRBJ1-2; 8 bases are shared with TRBD1. CDR1 is MNHEY and CDR2 is SVGAGI in the germline V gene. V was pared by 7 bases and J by 2 bases, with 9 bases of the junction left unmatched. The CDR3 has 15 residues. The CDR3 coding sequence is TGTGCCAGCACCAACTCAGGGGGCGGAAACTATGGCTACACCTTC. It codes for CASTNSGGGNYGYTF.

The chain is built from TRBV25-1 and TRBJ1-3; D call uncertain. This CDR3 has 12 residues. The germline CDR1 and CDR2 sequences are MGHDK and SYGVNS. The V end lost 9 bases, the J end lost 6 bases, and 12 bases lay between the germline ends. CDR3 amino acids: CASNGVANTIYF. In DNA, the CDR3 is TGTGCCAGTAACGGGGTGGCAAACACCATATATTTT.

The rearrangement uses TRBV5-6 and TRBJ1-1; 7 positions match TRBD1. CDR1 and CDR2 (germline): SGHDT, YYEEEE. The CDR3 length is 16 residues. With V trimmed by 0 bases and J by 3 bases, 8 bases remained unmatched. This CDR3 reads CASSLAPGTAHTEAFF. CDR3 coding DNA: TGTGCCAGCAGCTTGGCGCCCGGGACAGCGCACACTGAAGCTTTCTTT.

This sequence joins TRBV29-1 and TRBJ1-1; 8 bases line up with TRBD1. This CDR3 has 14 residues. V trimming: 3 bases; J trimming: 4 bases; junction bases outside the gene matches: 7. Looked up from germline, CDR1 is SQVTM and CDR2 is ANQGSEA. CDR3 amino acids: CSVDRGLSFTEAFF. The CDR3 DNA reads TGCAGCGTTGACAGGGGGCTTTCGTTCACTGAAGCTTTCTTT.

This clone appeared once. V usage is TRBV4-3 and J usage is TRBJ1-5, with D possibly TRBD1 on 5 matching bases. This CDR3 is built from 15 residues. The ends were cut back, 0 bases at V and 5 bases at J, with 11 bases in the middle. Germline loops: CDR1 LGHNA, CDR2 YSLEER. CDR3 coding DNA: TGCGCCAGCAGCCAAGATAGACAGATCGATCAGCCCCAGCATTTT. Its translation: CASSQDRQIDQPQHF.

Concerning this clone itself: One junction end does not reproduce the germline sequence, and a read error may be involved. The chain has TRBV30 and TRBJ1-2; 10 bases agree with TRBD1. Germline CDR1 is GTSNPN and CDR2 is SVGIG (reference sequence). The CDR3 is made up of 15 amino acids. The CDR3 spells CAWSPSGTGVYGYPF. The DNA for the CDR3 is TGTGCCTGGAGTCCCTCCGGGACAGGGGTCTATGGCTACCCCTTC.

Only a few counts were recorded for this clone. This chain links TRBV6-1 with TRBJ2-7; D might be TRBD1 (6 bases). In germline, CDR1 is MNHNS, CDR2 SASEGT. Trimming cost V 1 base and J 5 bases, with 15 bases left between them. CDR3 length: 15 amino acids. CDR3 bases: TGTGCCAGCAGTGAAGGGTGGGGGCTAAAAGACGAGCAGTACTTC. Translated, it gives CASSEGWGLKDEQYF.

This chain's CDR3 is CSGGQGNEQFF. In DNA, the CDR3 is TGCAGCGGGGGACAGGGGAATGAGCAGTTCTTC. The chain links TRBV29-1 to TRBJ2-1; 10 bases agree with TRBD1. Germline values: CDR1 SQVTM, CDR2 ANQGSEA. The CDR3 totals 11 residues. The junction had 1 base not matched to a gene; V was cut back by 7 bases and J by 7 bases.

There are a few counts of this clone. J is TRBJ1-1 and V is TRBV2; 8 positions match TRBD1. The CDR3 consists of 13 residues. Germline V lookup: CDR1 SNHLY, CDR2 FYNNEI. Trimming at V came to 1 base and at J to 10 bases, leaving 5 bases not matched to a gene. CDR3 sequence (DNA): TGTGCCAGCAGTGAAGACAGGGGGTACGGAGCTTTCTTT. Translation gives CASSEDRGYGAFF.

The chain is built from TRBV5-1 and TRBJ1-1; no reliable D call. The CDR3 contains 12 residues. Trimming took off 3 bases at V and 4 bases at J, with 7 bases between the two ends. CDR1 is SGHRS, CDR2 YFSETQ, per germline. The CDR3 region is CASSYSSTEAFF. In DNA, the CDR3 is TGCGCCAGCAGCTACTCGAGCACTGAAGCTTTCTTT.

The chain employs TRBV7-2 and TRBJ1-3; 11 bases agree with TRBD1. Looked up from germline, CDR1 is SGHTA and CDR2 is FQGNSA. Trimming took 4 bases from V and 7 from J; bases not matched to a gene: 6. This CDR3 is built from 15 residues. The CDR3 DNA follows: TGTGCCAGCAGCTCGGGACAGGGGGTTGAGAACACCATATATTTT. Translated: CASSSGQGVENTIYF.

The sample holds a few counts of this clone. V is TRBV5-1 and J is TRBJ2-7; tentatively, D is TRBD1 (5 bases). Trimming pared 0 bases from V and 3 bases from J, leaving 7 bases between. The CDR3 is made up of 13 amino acids. Per the germline V gene, CDR1 is SGHRS and CDR2 is YFSETQ. CDR3 sequence: CASSLVQGYEQYF. The CDR3, as DNA: TGCGCCAGCAGCTTGGTGCAGGGCTACGAGCAGTACTTC.

This chain links TRBV29-1 with TRBJ2-2, with D uncertain. The CDR3 loop spans 14 amino acids. Germline lookup yields CDR1 SQVTM and CDR2 ANQGSEA. The germline V and J ends were trimmed by 3 bases and 1 base, with 9 bases remaining between them. The CDR3 region is CSVERTENTGELFF. The CDR3 region has the DNA TGCAGCGTTGAGCGTACAGAGAACACCGGGGAGCTGTTTTTT.

This clone came up a few times. This chain connects TRBV7-2 to TRBJ1-2, with TRBD1 matching 10 bases. Germline CDR1 and CDR2: SGHTA and FQGNSA. V lost 5 bases to trimming and J lost 1 base; unmatched junction nucleotides: 4. The CDR3 is made up of 15 amino acids. The CDR3: CASSPDRGRNYGYTF. As DNA, the CDR3 is TGTGCCAGCAGCCCCGACAGGGGGCGTAACTATGGCTACACCTTC.

The rearrangement uses TRBV28 and TRBJ2-7; a weak D match, TRBD1 (6 bases). Germline loops: CDR1 MDHEN, CDR2 SYDVKM. The length of the CDR3 is 13 residues. V was pared by 8 bases and J by 0 bases, with 11 bases between. DNA of the CDR3: TGTGCCAGCGGGGACACCAGCTCCTACGAGCAGTACTTC. Protein sequence: CASGDTSSYEQYF.

The chain uses TRBV5-1 and TRBJ2-3, with 8 bases lining up with TRBD2. Germline CDR1 and CDR2: SGHRS and YFSETQ. Trimming took 0 bases from V and 2 from J; bases not matched to a gene: 8. The CDR3 runs to 17 residues. CDR3 in DNA: TGCGCCAGCAGCTTGGGCACCAGCGGGGGCCCCACAGATACGCAGTATTTT. Its translation is CASSLGTSGGPTDTQYF.

The chain combines TRBV6-5 with TRBJ2-7; TRBD1 might be the D (7 bases). The CDR3 sequence is 14 residues long. Germline lookup yields CDR1 MNHEY and CDR2 SVGAGI. Trimming left V 6 bases short and J 1 base short, with 13 bases between. The CDR3 reads CASSLQGRSYEQYF. CDR3 nucleotides: TGTGCCAGCAGCCTACAGGGGAGGTCCTACGAGCAGTACTTC.

This rearrangement joins TRBV5-1 to TRBJ1-2, with D perhaps matching TRBD1 (5 bases). Trimming took off 4 bases at V and 2 bases at J, with 12 bases between the two ends. This CDR3 region has 14 residues. Germline assignment: CDR1 SGHRS and CDR2 YFSETQ. The CDR3 here is CASSPAGHNYGYTF. The CDR3 coding sequence is TGCGCCAGCAGCCCCGCCGGACACAACTATGGCTACACCTTC.

This chain connects TRBV4-2 to TRBJ1-3, with TRBD1 matching over 8 bases. The CDR3 is 14 residues long. CDR1 and CDR2 from the germline V gene are LGHNA and YNFKEQ. V shed 5 bases and J 6 bases; nucleotides not matched to a gene: 6. CDR3 in amino acids: CASSFPGGTNTIYF. DNA of the CDR3: TGTGCCAGCAGCTTCCCAGGGGGCACAAACACCATATATTTT.

The chain employs TRBV30 and TRBJ1-3, with 7 bases that match TRBD1. CDR1 GTSNPN and CDR2 SVGIG come from the germline V gene (reference sequence). The CDR3 has 12 amino acids. The V segment lost 0 bases and the J segment 7 bases; nucleotides outside the gene matches: 0. In DNA form, the CDR3 reads TGTGCCTGGAGTGTACAGGGGAACACCATATATTTT. This encodes CAWSVQGNTIYF.

The chain has TRBV5-1 and TRBJ1-1, with TRBD1 as a possible D gene (6 bases). This CDR3 is 14 amino acids long. Germline lookup yields CDR1 SGHRS and CDR2 YFSETQ. V was clipped by 0 bases and J by 4 bases, with 10 bases between them. The CDR3 DNA follows: TGCGCCAGCAGCTTGGCAGTACAGGGCACTGAAGCTTTCTTT. It specifies CASSLAVQGTEAFF.

This clone showed up just a few times. The rearrangement uses TRBV19 and TRBJ1-4; maybe TRBD1 (6 bases). CDR1 is LNHDA, CDR2 SQIVND, per germline (reference sequence). V was cut by 3 bases and J by 5 bases, with 10 bases left in between. This CDR3 has 14 amino acids. CDR3 sequence reads: CASSMGQMNEKLFF. For the CDR3, the DNA is TGTGCCAGTAGTATGGGACAAATGAATGAAAAACTGTTTTTT. The variable domain in full, with the rest retrieved from reference TRBV19 and TRBJ1-4, is DGGITQSPKYLFRKEGQNVTLSCEQNLNHDAMYWYRQDPGQGLRLIYYSQIVNDFQKGDIAEGYSVSREKKESFPLTVTSAQKNPTAFYLCASSMGQMNEKLFFGSGTQLSVL.

The rearrangement joins TRBV27 to TRBJ1-2; 7 bases fit TRBD1. Germline V CDR1 and CDR2: MNHEY, SMNVEV (reference sequence). This CDR3 has 15 residues. V trimming: 5 bases; J trimming: 4 bases; junction bases outside the gene matches: 10. This CDR3 is CASSPLINRGYGYTF. The CDR3, as DNA: TGTGCCAGCAGTCCATTAATAAACAGGGGCTATGGCTACACCTTC.

The chain is built from TRBV18 and TRBJ2-7; 12 positions agree with TRBD2. V was pared by 3 bases and J by 5 bases, with 2 bases of the junction left unmatched. In germline, CDR1 is KGHSH, CDR2 LQKENI. CDR3 length: 14 amino acids. Written as DNA, the CDR3 is TGTGCCAGCTCACCGACTAGCGGGAGCAACGAGCAGTACTTC. Amino acid sequence: CASSPTSGSNEQYF. The full variable domain, rest sourced from reference TRBV18 and TRBJ2-7, is NAGVMQNPRHLVRRRGQEARLRCSPMKGHSHVYWYRQLPEEGLKFMVYLQKENIIDESGMPKERFSAEFPKEGPSILRIQQVVRGDSAAYFCASSPTSGSNEQYFGPGTRLTVT.

This clone has a handful of counts. The chain uses TRBV29-1 and TRBJ1-1; D is unclear. Germline loops: CDR1 SQVTM, CDR2 ANQGSEA. There are 11 residues in the CDR3. V was clipped by 4 bases and J by 0 bases, with 3 bases between them. The CDR3: CSVVVNTEAFF. The CDR3 DNA follows: TGCAGCGTTGTAGTGAACACTGAAGCTTTCTTT.

The chain is built from TRBV5-1 and TRBJ2-2, with a possible D match to TRBD2 (5 bases). V dropped 4 bases and J dropped 4 bases, with 8 bases sitting between them. In germline, CDR1 is SGHRS, CDR2 YFSETQ. This CDR3 is built from 13 residues. CDR3 DNA: TGCGCCAGCAGCCGCGGACTCACCGGGGAGCTGTTTTTT. It yields the protein CASSRGLTGELFF. The whole variable domain, filled in from reference TRBV5-1 and TRBJ2-2, reads KAGVTQTPRYLIKTRGQQVTLSCSPISGHRSVSWYQQTPGQGLQFLFEYFSETQRNKGNFPGRFSGRQFSNSRSEMNVSTLELGDSALYLCASSRGLTGELFFGEGSRLTVL.